One sample yielded the 3 T cell receptor beta chains listed below, sequenced in a study of cytomegalovirus exposure and HLA in healthy donors. The PCR was carried out with 60 Vbeta primers and 13 Jbeta primers. Measured with immunoSEQ multiplex PCR; TCRdb has only the in-frame clones, and not every one. Of around 160,000 clones in the sample, around 75% are singletons; the top ten hold less than 5%. The sequencing sample was made of PBMCs. Receptors originate from a male donor in good health and CMV-seronegative.

The rearrangement uses TRBV7-3 and TRBJ1-2, with TRBD1 identical over 7 bases. V was clipped by 2 bases and J by 8 bases; unmatched bases: 11. The germline gives CDR1 SGHTA, CDR2 FQGTGA. CDR3 length equals 15 residues. The CDR3 loop reads CASSLAQGPQSGYTF. The CDR3 nucleotides are TGTGCCAGCAGCTTAGCACAGGGGCCTCAGTCGGGCTACACCTTC.

The V call is TRBV5-4, the J call TRBJ2-5; tentatively, D is TRBD2 (5 bases). This CDR3 is built from 14 residues. Germline-derived CDR1 and CDR2 are SGHNT and YYREEE (reference sequence). Between the trimmed V and J ends, which lost 5 bases and 2 bases, there was a span of 13 bases. CDR3 in DNA: TGTGCCAGCAGGAGGGAGCGGACTCAAGAGACCCAGTACTTC. This sequence encodes CASRRERTQETQYF.

The chain employs TRBV11-2 and TRBJ1-1, with 10 bases aligning to TRBD1. The CDR3 is 15 amino acids. Germline loops: CDR1 SGHAT, CDR2 FQNNGV. V dropped 5 bases and J dropped 5; count of bases not matched to a gene: 8. CDR3 nucleotide sequence: TGTGCCAGCAGCCCTCGGACAGGGGGAAGGACTGAAGCTTTCTTT. Protein sequence: CASSPRTGGRTEAFF. The full variable domain, completed using reference TRBV11-2 and TRBJ1-1, is EAGVAQSPRYKIIEKRQSVAFWCNPISGHATLYWYQQILGQGPKLLIQFQNNGVVDDSQLPKDRFSAERLKGVDSTLKIQPAKLEDSAVYLCASSPRTGGRTEAFFGQGTRLTVV.